This T cell receptor (beta chain) was captured in a study of shared clonotypes between healthy human individuals. Study-wide results and caveats: Naive CD4 clonotypes overlapped across a few donors at roughly 5%. Sequencing depth was expected to influence donor clonotype sharing.

V lost 3 bases to trimming and J lost 1 base, with 12 bases between them. The CDR3 runs to 15 residues. Germline V gene data show CDR1 as SGHVS and CDR2 as FQNEAQ. Profiling relied on immunoSEQ multiplex PCR, and the TCRdb table lists in-frame clones only, not all of them. The top ten clones hold more than 0.1% of a sample with over 2 million clones, 90% to 95% of them seen once. Points on this clone: Its antigen is still unknown.

The source is a man aged 18 to 30 in good health. The specimen was naive CD4+ T cells sorted from blood. Specified subset: CD45RA+ positively selected. The chain joins TRBV7-8 to TRBJ1-1; D not resolved. The CDR3 DNA reads TGTGCCAGCAGCTTCGGGTTAGTGACGAACACTGAAGCTTTCTTT. Translated: CASSFGLVTNTEAFF.